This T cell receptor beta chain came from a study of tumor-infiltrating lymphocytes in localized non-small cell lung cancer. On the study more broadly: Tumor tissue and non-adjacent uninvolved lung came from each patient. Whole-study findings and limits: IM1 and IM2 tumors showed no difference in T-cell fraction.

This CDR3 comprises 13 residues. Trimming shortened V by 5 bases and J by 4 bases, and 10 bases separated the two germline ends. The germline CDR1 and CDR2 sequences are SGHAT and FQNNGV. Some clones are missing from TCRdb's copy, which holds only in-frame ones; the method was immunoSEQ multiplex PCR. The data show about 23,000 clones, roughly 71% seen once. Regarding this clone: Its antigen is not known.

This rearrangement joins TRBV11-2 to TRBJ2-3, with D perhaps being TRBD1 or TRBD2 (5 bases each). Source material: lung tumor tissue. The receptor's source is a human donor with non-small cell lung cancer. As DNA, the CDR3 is TGTGCCAGCAGCGCGGGCAGGGCAGATACGCAGTATTTT. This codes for CASSAGRADTQYF.